Only a few counts were recorded for the clone carrying this TCR beta chain. A second PCR, run for roughly 7 to 11 cycles, used a sample-barcoded 5' primer plus a J-beta primer mix. Every sample gave at least 2.5 million paired-end reads containing CDR3. TCRdb re-derived calls from the 5' RACE reads in MiXCR, one entry per CDR3 protein. The table has about 1 million distinct CDR3 sequences, approximately 26% seen once; the top ten hold around 0.75%. The data were taken from a study of blood T cells in healthy people across ages. The overall study: T cells yielded about one barcoded beta molecule per two cells through template switching.

A minimum of 5.5 micrograms of total RNA was extracted per sample. The data were also submitted as part of a second study, on T cells of mothers and their children.

This clonotype was sampled from a girl aged 2-15 years in good health. The specimen was blood.

DNA for the CDR3: TGTGCCAGCAGTTTGGAAAAAAACATTCAGTACTTC. It specifies CASSLEKNIQYF. This sequence joins TRBV28 and TRBJ2-4; unclear D gene. Germline CDR1 is MDHEN and CDR2 is SYDVKM. Trimming removed 3 bases from V and 4 bases from J, with 4 bases in between. This CDR3 has 12 residues.